This T cell receptor beta chain was profiled in a study of a mutant IDH1 vaccine in newly diagnosed glioma (dated by TCRdb to about 2021). Regarding the study in general: Eight vaccinations were administered to patients in weeks 1, 3, 5, 7, 11, 15, 19 and 23, corresponding to visits V03 through V10. Vaccination started 4-6 weeks after radiotherapy alone, or was given together with temozolomide cycles in the groups whose treatment included chemotherapy. Of the approximately 33 treated patients, about 62% were male and roughly 38% were female, and a mean age of roughly 41 years was recorded. Before enrollment, patients had received standard therapy of radiotherapy alone, temozolomide alone, or radiochemotherapy with temozolomide; most received the combination. Peripheral blood was drawn at six visits: V03 (baseline), V05, V07, V10, V12 and V13. Longitudinal TCRB deep sequencing was performed for roughly 24 treated patients wherever samples were available for exploratory analyses. Here is what the overall study found, with its caveats: The authors stated that sample limitations prevented analyses of patient blood samples from being reproduced. No apparent relationship was observed between pseudoprogression and alterations in the top peripheral T cell clonotypes detected by TCRB sequencing. Immune responses induced by the vaccine were seen in about 93% of patients across multiple MHC alleles. PBMC samples for TCRB deep sequencing were selected based on availability.

As concerns this clone: Its specific antigen is unknown. No base quality values were provided; no much bigger clone lies one nucleotide off.

CDR1 and CDR2 were assigned from the germline V gene as MDHEN and SYDVKM. Relative to germline, V is 2 bases shorter and J is 3 bases shorter, with 16 bases between their ends. The CDR3 sequence holds 16 residues, the cysteine and phenylalanine included. The kept DNA is CDR3 alone, 48 bases in frame from the first base. The time point label, as the study defines it: week 23, last vaccination. Each vaccine dose, consisting of 300 ug of a 20-mer mutant IDH1 peptide in Montanide, was administered subcutaneously with topical imiquimod. Donors had newly diagnosed WHO grade 3 or 4 IDH1-mutant astrocytomas with loss of nuclear ATRX. The samples were drawn from NOA16, a multicentre, single-arm, open-label phase I trial in Germany that tested a mutant IDH1 peptide vaccine in humans for the first time. Genomic DNA for TCRB sequencing was extracted from EDTA blood using the DNeasy Blood and Tissue Kit. The method behind the library was the immunoSEQ multiplex PCR assay. Rearranged TCR beta chain sequences were amplified with the hsTCRB Kit following the manufacturer's protocol. TCRB libraries were sequenced on an Illumina MiSeq. The authors' pipeline ran thus. Demultiplexing, trimming and gene mapping were performed with the kit vendor's proprietary platform. In its TCRdb copy, this immuneACCESS table keeps in-frame sequences only and misses some clones. Where compared with another copy, unresolved V genes explain less than half of these, and the others have no known cause. The V and J calls and clone size were taken over from that table, and D and trimming were inferred from the DNA. For this sample the table gives about 82,000 clones, of which 65% to 90% were detected only once. Clones ranked in the top ten supply over 2% of the sample.

The TCR sequence derives from a man aged 30 to 39 with glioma. Some clones in this sample may be carry-over from other donors' samples. Sequencing used PBMCs, obtained from a glioma patient whose treatment included an IDH1 peptide vaccine. Recombination linked TRBV28 to TRBJ1-2, with no reliable assignment of the D segment. The DNA is as follows: TGTGCCAGCAGTTTAACCTCGGGCCCCCGCTACTATGGCTACACCTTC. Translated, it gives CASSLTSGPRYYGYTF.